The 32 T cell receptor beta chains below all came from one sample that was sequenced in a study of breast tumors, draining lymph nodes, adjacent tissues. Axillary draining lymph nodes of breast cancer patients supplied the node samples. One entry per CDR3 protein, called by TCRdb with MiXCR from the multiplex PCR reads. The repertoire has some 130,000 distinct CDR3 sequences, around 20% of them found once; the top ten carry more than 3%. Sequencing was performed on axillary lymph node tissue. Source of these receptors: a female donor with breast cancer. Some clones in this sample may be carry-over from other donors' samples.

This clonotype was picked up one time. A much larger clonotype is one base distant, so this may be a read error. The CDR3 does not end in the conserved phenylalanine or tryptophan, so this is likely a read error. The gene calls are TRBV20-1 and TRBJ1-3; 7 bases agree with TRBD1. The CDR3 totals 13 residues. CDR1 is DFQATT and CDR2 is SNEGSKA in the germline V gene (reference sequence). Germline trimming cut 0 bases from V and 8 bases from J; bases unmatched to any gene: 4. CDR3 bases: TGCAGTGCTAGAGATCTCAGGGGGGACACCATATATTCT. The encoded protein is CSARDLRGDTIYS.

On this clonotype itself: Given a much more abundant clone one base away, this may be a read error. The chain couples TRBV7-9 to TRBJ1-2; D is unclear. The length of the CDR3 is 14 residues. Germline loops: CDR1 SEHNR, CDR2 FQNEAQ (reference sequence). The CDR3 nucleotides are TGTGCCAGCAGCTTATCCGACAAGGACTATGGCCACACCTTC. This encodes CASSLSDKDYGHTF.

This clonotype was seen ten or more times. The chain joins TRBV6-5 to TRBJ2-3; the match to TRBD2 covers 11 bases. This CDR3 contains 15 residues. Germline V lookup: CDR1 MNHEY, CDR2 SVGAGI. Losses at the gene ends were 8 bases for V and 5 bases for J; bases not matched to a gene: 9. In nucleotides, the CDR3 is TGTGCCAGCGGTACCCCGGGACTAGCGGAAGATACGCAGTATTTT. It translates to CASGTPGLAEDTQYF.

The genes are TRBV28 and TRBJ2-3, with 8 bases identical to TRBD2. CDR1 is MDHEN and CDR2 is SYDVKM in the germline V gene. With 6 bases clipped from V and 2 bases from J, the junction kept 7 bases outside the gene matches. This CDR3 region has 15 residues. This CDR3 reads CASSPIAGYTDTQYF. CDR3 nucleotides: TGTGCCAGCAGCCCTATAGCGGGGTACACAGATACGCAGTATTTT.

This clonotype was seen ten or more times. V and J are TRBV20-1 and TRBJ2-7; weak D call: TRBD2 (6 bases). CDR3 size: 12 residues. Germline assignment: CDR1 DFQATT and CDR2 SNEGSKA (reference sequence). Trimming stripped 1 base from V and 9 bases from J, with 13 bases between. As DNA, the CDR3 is TGCAGTGCTAGAGTGGAGGGGTCAGGGCAGTACTTC. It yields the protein CSARVEGSGQYF.

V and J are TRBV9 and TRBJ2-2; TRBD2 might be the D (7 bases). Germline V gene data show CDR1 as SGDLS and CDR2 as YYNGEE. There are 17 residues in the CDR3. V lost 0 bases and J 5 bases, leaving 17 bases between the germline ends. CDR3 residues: CASSVGGLGGKTGELFF. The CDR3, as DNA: TGTGCCAGCAGCGTAGGAGGACTAGGGGGTAAGACCGGGGAGCTGTTTTTT.

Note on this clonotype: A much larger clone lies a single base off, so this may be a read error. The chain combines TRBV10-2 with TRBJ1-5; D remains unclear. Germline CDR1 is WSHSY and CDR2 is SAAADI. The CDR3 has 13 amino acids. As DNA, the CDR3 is TGCGCCAGCAGTGGGGAGAACAATCAGCCCCTGCATTTT. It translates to CASSGENNQPLHF.

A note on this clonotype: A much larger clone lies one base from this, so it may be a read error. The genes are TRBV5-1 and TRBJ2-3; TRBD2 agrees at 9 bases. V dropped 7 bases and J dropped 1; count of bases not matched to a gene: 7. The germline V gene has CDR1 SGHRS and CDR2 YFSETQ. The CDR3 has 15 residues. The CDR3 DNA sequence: TGCGCCAGCGGCTCAATAGCGGGGGGCACAGATACGCAGTATTTT. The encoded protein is CASGSIAGGTDTQYF.

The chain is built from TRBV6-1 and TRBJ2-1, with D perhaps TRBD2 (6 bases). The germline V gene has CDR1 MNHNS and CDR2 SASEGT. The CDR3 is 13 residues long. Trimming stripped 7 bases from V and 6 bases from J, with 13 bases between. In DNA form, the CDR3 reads TGTGCCAGCACCGAACCCGGGGGCAATGAGCAGTTCTTC. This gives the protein CASTEPGGNEQFF.

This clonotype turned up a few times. The CDR3 spells CASKTGFENTIYF. Here the CDR3 DNA reads TGTGCCAGCAAGACAGGTTTCGAAAACACCATATATTTT. The chain employs TRBV12-3 or TRBV12-4 and TRBJ1-3; weak D call: TRBD1 (6 bases). The CDR3 is 13 residues long. The V end lost 7 bases, the J end lost 6 bases, and 13 bases lay between the germline ends.

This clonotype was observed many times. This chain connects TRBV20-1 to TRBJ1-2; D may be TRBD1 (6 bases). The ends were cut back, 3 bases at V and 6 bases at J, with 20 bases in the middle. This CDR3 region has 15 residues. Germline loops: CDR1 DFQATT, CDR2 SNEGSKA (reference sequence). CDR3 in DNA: TGCAGTGCTAGTAGGGGGGGGGTAAAGTCCGATGGCTACACCTTC. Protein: CSASRGGVKSDGYTF.

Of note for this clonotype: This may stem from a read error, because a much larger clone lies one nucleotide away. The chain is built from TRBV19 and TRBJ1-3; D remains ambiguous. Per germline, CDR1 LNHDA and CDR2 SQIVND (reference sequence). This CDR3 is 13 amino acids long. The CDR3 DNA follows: TGTGCCGGTAGTGCTGACTCTGGAAACACCATATATTTT. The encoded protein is CAGSADSGNTIYF.

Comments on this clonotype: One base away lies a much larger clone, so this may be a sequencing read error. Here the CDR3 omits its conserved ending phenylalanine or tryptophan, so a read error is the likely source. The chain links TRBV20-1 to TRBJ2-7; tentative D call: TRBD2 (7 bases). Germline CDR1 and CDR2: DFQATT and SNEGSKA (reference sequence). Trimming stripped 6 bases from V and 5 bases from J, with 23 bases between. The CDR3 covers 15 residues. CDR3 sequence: CSAGGRGGGVNEQYL. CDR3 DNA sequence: TGCAGTGCCGGGGGCCGTGGGGGGGGAGTCAACGAGCAGTACCTC.

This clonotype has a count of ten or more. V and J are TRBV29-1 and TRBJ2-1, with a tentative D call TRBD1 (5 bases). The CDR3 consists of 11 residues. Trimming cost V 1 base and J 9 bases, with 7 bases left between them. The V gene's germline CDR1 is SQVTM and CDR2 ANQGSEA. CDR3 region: CSVEAQGEQFF. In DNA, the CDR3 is TGCAGCGTTGAAGCGCAGGGTGAGCAGTTCTTC.

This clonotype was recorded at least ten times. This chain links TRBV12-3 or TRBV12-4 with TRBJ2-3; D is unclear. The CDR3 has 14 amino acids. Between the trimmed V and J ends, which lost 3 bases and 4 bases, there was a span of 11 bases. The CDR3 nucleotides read TGTGCCAGCAGTTTCCGGGTAATGGCAGATACGCAGTATTTT. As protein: CASSFRVMADTQYF.

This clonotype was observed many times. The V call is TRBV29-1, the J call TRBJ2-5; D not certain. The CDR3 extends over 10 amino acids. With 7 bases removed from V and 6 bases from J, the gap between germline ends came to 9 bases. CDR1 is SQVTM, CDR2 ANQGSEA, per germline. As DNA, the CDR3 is TGCAGCGCCTCTTTCCAGACCCAGTACTTC. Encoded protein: CSASFQTQYF.

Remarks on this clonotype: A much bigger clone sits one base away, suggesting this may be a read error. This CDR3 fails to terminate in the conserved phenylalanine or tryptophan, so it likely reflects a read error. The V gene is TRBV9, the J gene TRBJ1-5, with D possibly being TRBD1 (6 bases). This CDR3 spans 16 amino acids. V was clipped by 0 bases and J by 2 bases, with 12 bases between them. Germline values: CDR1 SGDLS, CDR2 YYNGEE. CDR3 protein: CASSVVPGVGNQPQHS. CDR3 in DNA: TGTGCCAGCAGCGTAGTACCAGGGGTGGGCAATCAGCCCCAGCATTCT.

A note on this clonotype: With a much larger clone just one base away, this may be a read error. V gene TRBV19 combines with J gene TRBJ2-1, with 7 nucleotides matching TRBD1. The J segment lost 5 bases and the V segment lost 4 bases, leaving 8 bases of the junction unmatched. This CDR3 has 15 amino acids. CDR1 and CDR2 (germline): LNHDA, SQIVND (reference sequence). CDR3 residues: CASSRQGLGDNEQFF. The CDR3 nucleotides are TGTGCCAGTAGTAGACAGGGCCTGGGAGACAATGAGCAGTTCTTC.

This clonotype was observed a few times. The CDR3: CASSLLGTGIPSTDTQYF. The CDR3, as DNA: TGTGCCAGCAGTTTGCTCGGGACAGGGATTCCTAGCACAGATACGCAGTATTTT. V and J are TRBV27 and TRBJ2-3; 9 positions agree with TRBD1. This CDR3 contains 18 residues. Trimming at V came to 3 bases and at J to 0 bases, leaving 10 bases not matched to a gene. CDR1 is MNHEY, CDR2 SMNVEV, per germline (reference sequence).

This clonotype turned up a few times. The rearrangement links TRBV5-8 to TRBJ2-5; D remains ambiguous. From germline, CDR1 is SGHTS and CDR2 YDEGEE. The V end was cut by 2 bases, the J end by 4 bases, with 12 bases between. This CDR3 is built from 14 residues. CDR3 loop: CASSFGLGRETQYF. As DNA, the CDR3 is TGTGCCAGCAGCTTTGGTTTAGGGCGAGAGACCCAGTACTTC.

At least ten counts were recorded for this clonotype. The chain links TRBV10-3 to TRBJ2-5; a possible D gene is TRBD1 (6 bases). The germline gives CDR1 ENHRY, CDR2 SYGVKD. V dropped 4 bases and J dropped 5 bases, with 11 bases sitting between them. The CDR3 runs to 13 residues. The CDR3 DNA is TGTGCCATCAGTGCAGCCAGGGGTGAGACCCAGTACTTC. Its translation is CAISAARGETQYF.

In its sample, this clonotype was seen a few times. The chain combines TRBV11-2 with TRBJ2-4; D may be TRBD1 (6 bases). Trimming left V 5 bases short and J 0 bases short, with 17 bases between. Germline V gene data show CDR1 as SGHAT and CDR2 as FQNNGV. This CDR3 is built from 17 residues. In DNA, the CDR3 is TGTGCCAGCAGCCCCTCCTTCGGGACATTAGCCAAAAACATTCAGTACTTC. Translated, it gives CASSPSFGTLAKNIQYF.

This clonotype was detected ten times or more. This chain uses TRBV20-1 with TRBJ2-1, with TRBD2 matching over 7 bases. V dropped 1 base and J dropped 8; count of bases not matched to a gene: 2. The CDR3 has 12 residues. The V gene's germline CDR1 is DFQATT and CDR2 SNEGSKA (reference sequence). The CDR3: CSARVGRDEQFF. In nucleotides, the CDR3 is TGCAGTGCTAGAGTGGGGAGGGATGAGCAGTTCTTC.

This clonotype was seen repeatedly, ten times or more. CDR3 in amino acids: CSASLETTLPGDEQFF. CDR3 DNA: TGCAGTGCTAGTTTAGAGACTACCCTCCCCGGCGATGAGCAGTTCTTC. The chain joins TRBV20-1 to TRBJ2-1, with D possibly being TRBD2 (5 bases). Deletions cut 3 bases from V and 8 bases from J, with 23 bases between. Germline V gene data show CDR1 as DFQATT and CDR2 as SNEGSKA (reference sequence). This CDR3 comprises 16 residues.

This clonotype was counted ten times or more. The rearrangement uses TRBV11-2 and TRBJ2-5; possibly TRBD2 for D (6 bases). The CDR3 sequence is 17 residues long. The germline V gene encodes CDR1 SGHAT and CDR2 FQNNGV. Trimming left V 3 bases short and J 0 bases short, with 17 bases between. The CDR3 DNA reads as TGTGCCAGCAGCTTGGGTGTCTCGGGAGCGAACCAAGAGACCCAGTACTTC. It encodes CASSLGVSGANQETQYF. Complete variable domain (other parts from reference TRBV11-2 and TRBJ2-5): EAGVAQSPRYKIIEKRQSVAFWCNPISGHATLYWYQQILGQGPKLLIQFQNNGVVDDSQLPKDRFSAERLKGVDSTLKIQPAKLEDSAVYLCASSLGVSGANQETQYFGPGTRLLVL.

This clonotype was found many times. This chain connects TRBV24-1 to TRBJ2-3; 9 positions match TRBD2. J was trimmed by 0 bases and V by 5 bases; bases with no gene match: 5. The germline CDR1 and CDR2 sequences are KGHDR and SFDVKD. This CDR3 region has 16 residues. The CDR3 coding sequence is TGTGCCACCAGTGTCCGTACTAGCGGGAGCACAGATACGCAGTATTTT. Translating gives CATSVRTSGSTDTQYF.

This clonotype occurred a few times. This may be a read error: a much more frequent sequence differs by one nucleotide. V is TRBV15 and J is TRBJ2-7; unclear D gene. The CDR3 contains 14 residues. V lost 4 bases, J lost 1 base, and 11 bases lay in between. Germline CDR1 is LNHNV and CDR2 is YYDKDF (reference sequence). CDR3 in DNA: TGTGCCACCAGCAAAGATCGGTTGTCCTACGAGCAGTACTTC. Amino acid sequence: CATSKDRLSYEQYF.

Here the CDR3 reads CASSQSGGAGNQPQHF. In DNA form, the CDR3 reads TGTGCCAGCAGCCAATCGGGGGGGGCGGGCAATCAGCCCCAGCATTTT. The rearrangement joins TRBV16 to TRBJ1-5, with D possibly TRBD1 on 6 matching bases. The CDR3 is made up of 16 amino acids. V shed 0 bases and J shed 2 bases, with 11 bases lying between them. Looked up from germline, CDR1 is KGHSY and CDR2 is FQNENV. The full variable domain, rest sourced from reference TRBV16 and TRBJ1-5, is GEEVAQTPKHLVRGEGQKAKLYCAPIKGHSYVFWYQQVLKNEFKFLISFQNENVFDETGMPKERFSAKCLPNSPCSLEIQATKLEDSAVYFCASSQSGGAGNQPQHFGDGTRLSIL.

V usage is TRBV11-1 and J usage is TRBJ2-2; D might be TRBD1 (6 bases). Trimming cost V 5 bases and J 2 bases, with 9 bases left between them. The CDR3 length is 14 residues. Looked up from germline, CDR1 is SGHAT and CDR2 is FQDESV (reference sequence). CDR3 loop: CASSPGTNTGELFF. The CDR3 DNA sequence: TGTGCCAGCAGCCCCGGGACAAACACCGGGGAGCTGTTTTTT.

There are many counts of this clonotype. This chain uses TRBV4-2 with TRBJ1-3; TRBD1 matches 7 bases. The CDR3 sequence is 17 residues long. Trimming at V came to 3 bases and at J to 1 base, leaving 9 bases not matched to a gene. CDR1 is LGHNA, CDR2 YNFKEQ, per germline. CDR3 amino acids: CASSQETGKASGNTIYF. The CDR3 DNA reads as TGTGCCAGCAGCCAGGAGACAGGGAAGGCGTCTGGAAACACCATATATTTT.

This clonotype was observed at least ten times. DNA for the CDR3: TGCAGTGCTAGTTTCCGGGTCGGGAGCAGTGGGGGATACAATGAGCAGTTCTTC. Residues: CSASFRVGSSGGYNEQFF. The V gene is TRBV20-1, the J gene TRBJ2-1; possibly TRBD2 for D (6 bases). The V and J ends lost 3 bases and 4 bases respectively, with 25 bases between them. This CDR3 spans 18 amino acids. In germline, CDR1 is DFQATT, CDR2 SNEGSKA (reference sequence).

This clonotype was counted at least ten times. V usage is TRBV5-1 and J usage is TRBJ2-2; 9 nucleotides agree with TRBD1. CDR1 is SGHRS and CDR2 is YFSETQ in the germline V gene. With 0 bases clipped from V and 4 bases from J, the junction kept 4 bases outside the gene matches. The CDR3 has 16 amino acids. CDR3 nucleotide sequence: TGCGCCAGCAGCTTGGGGACAGGGGACGGCACCGGGGAGCTGTTTTTT. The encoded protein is CASSLGTGDGTGELFF. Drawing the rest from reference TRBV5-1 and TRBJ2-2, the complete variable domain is KAGVTQTPRYLIKTRGQQVTLSCSPISGHRSVSWYQQTPGQGLQFLFEYFSETQRNKGNFPGRFSGRQFSNSRSEMNVSTLELGDSALYLCASSLGTGDGTGELFFGEGSRLTVL.